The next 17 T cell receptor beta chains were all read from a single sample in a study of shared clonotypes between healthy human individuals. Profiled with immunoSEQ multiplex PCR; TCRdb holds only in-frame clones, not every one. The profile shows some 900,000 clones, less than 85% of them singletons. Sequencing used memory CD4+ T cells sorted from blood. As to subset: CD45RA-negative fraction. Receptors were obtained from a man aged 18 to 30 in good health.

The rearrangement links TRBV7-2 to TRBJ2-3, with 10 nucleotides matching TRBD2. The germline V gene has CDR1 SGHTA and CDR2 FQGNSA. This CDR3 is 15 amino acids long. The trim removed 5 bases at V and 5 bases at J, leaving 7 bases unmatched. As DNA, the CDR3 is TGTGCCAGCAGCGTACTAGCGGGGACGGGAGATACGCAGTATTTT. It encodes CASSVLAGTGDTQYF.

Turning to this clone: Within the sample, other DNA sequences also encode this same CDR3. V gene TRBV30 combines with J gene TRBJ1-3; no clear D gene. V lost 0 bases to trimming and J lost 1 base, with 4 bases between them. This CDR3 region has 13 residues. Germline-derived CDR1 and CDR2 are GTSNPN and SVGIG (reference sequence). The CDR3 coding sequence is TGTGCCTGGAGTGTGGGTTCTGGAAACACCATATATTTT. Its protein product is CAWSVGSGNTIYF.

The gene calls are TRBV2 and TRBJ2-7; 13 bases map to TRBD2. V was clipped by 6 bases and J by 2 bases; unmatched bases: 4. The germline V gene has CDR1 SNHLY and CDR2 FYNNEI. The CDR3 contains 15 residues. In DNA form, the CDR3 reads TGTGCCAGCAGCACCGGACTAGCGGGAGCCTACGAGCAGTACTTC. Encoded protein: CASSTGLAGAYEQYF.

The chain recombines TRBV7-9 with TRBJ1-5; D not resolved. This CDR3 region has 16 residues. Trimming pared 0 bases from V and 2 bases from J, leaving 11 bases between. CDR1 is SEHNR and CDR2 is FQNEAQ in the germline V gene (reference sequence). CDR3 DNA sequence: TGTGCCAGCAGCTTAGCATCCGGGGTGGGCAATCAGCCCCAGCATTTT. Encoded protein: CASSLASGVGNQPQHF.

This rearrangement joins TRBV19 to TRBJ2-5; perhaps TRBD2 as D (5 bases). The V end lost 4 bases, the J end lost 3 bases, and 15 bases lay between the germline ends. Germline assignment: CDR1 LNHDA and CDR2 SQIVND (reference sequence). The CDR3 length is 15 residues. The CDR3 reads CASSRSGGPEETQYF. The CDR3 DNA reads TGTGCCAGTAGTAGATCCGGCGGGCCCGAAGAGACCCAGTACTTC.

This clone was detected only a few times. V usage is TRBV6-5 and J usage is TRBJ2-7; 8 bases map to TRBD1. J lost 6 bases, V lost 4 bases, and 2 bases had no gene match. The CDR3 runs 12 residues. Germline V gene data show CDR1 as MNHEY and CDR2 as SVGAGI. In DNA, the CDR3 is TGTGCCAGCAGTTCTACAGGGGGCGAGCAGTACTTC. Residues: CASSSTGGEQYF.

CDR3 bases: TGTGCCAGCTCACCGCGGACACCTTCCACAGATACGCAGTATTTT. This codes for CASSPRTPSTDTQYF. The chain links TRBV18 to TRBJ2-3, with D possibly being TRBD1 (5 bases). CDR3 length: 15 residues. Germline lookup yields CDR1 KGHSH and CDR2 LQKENI. V lost 3 bases, J lost 2 bases, and 12 bases lay in between.

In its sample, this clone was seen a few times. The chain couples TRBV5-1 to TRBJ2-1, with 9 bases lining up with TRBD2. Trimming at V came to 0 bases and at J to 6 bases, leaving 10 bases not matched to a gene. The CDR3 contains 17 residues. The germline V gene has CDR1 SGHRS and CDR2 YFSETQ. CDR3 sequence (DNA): TGCGCCAGCAGCTTGGCTAGCGGGACTAATTGGGGCAATGAGCAGTTCTTC. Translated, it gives CASSLASGTNWGNEQFF.

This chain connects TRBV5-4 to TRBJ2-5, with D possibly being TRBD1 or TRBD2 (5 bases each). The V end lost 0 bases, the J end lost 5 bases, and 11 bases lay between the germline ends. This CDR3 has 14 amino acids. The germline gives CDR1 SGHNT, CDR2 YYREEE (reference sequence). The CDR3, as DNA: TGTGCCAGCAGCTTGGCCAGAGGGGTGGAGACCCAGTACTTC. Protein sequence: CASSLARGVETQYF. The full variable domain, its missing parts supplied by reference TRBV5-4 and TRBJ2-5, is ETGVTQSPTHLIKTRGQQVTLRCSSQSGHNTVSWYQQALGQGPQFIFQYYREEENGRGNFPPRFSGLQFPNYSSELNVNALELDDSALYLCASSLARGVETQYFGPGTRLLVL.

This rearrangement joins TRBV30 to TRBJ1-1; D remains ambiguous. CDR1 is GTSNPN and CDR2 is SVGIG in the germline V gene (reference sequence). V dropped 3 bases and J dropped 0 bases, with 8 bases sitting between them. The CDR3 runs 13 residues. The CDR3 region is CAWRGKLNTEAFF. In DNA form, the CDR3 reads TGTGCCTGGAGGGGGAAACTGAACACTGAAGCTTTCTTT.

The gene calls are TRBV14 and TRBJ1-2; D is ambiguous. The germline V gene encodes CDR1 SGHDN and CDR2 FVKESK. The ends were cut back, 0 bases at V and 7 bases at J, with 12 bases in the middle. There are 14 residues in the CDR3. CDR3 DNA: TGTGCCAGCAGCCAAGATCGAGGGTTCGGTGGCTACACCTTC. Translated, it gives CASSQDRGFGGYTF. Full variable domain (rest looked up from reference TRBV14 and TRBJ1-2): EAGVTQFPSHSVIEKGQTVTLRCDPISGHDNLYWYRRVMGKEIKFLLHFVKESKQDESGMPNNRFLAERTGGTYSTLKVQPAELEDSGVYFCASSQDRGFGGYTFGSGTRLTVV.

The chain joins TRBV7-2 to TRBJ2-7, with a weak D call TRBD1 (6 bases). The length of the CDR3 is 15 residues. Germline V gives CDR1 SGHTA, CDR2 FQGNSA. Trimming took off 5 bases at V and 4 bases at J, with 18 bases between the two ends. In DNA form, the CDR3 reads TGTGCCAGCAGCCCCCGATCGCAGGGGCGATACGAGCAGTACTTC. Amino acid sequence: CASSPRSQGRYEQYF.

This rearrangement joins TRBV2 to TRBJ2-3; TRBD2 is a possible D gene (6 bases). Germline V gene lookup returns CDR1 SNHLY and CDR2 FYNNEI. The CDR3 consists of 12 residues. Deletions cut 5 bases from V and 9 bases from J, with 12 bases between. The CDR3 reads CASSSGTVTQYF. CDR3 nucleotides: TGTGCCAGCAGTTCAGGGACTGTGACGCAGTATTTT. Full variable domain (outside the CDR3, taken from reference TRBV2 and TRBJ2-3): EPEVTQTPSHQVTQMGQEVILRCVPISNHLYFYWYRQILGQKVEFLVSFYNNEISEKSEIFDDQFSVERPDGSNFTLKIRSTKLEDSAMYFCASSSGTVTQYFGPGTRLTVL.

The CDR3 region is CASSQGSRQPQHF. CDR3 coding DNA: TGCGCCAGCAGCCAGGGGAGCCGCCAGCCCCAGCATTTT. V and J are TRBV4-1 and TRBJ1-5; D uncertain. Germline CDR1 is MGHRA and CDR2 is YSYEKL. CDR3 size: 13 residues. Trimming stripped 3 bases from V and 7 bases from J, with 10 bases between.

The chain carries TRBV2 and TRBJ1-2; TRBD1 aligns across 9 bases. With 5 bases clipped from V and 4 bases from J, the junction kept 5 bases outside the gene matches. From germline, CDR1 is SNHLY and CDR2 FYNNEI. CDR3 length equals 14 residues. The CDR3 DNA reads TGTGCCAGCAGTTGGACAGGGGTATCCTATGGCTACACCTTC. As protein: CASSWTGVSYGYTF.

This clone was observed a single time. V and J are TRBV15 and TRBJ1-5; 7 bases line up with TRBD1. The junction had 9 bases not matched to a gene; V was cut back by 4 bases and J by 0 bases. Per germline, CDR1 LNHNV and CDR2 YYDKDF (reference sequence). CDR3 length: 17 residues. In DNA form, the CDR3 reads TGTGCCACCAGCACCGGGACAGTAATAAATAGCAATCAGCCCCAGCATTTT. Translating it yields CATSTGTVINSNQPQHF.

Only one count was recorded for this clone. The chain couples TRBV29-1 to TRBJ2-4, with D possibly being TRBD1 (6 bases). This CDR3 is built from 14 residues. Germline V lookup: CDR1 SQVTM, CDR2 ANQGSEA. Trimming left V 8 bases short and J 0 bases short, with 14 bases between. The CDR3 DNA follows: TGCAGCTACCGGGACACCTTAGCCAAAAACATTCAGTACTTC. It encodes CSYRDTLAKNIQYF.